The clone carrying this T cell receptor beta chain turned up a few times. Its antigen is unknown. Cultured CD4+ T cell DNA was sequenced using the Oncomine TCR Beta short-read assay. TCRdb redid the calling of the PCR reads with MiXCR, one entry per CDR3 protein. The sample lists under 2,500 distinct CDR3 sequences; about 46% were seen once. CDR1 and CDR2 (germline): MNHNS, SASEGT. V was trimmed by 4 bases and J by 0 bases, leaving 13 bases between them. This CDR3 region has 17 residues. This record comes from a study of vaccination and CD4 T cells after COVID-19. Turning to the study itself: For each participant, vaccination comprised two doses of either the BNT162b2 or the mRNA-1273 vaccine. Overlapping spike peptides from SARS-CoV-2, HCoV-NL63, HCoV-OC43 and HCoV-229E served to stimulate the cells.

Treatment meaning: roughly 11-day PBMC culture with coronavirus spike peptide pools or control peptides (ViraFEST assay). The unexposed donor's CD4+ T cells were collected before the COVID-19 pandemic (2011-2018). Peptide-pool expansion of antigen-specific T cells preceded TCR sequencing in ViraFEST. Study results and caveats: Convalescent patients had a median roughly 86% of reactive clones appearing only post-vaccination.

This clonotype originated in a human donor in good health. Sequencing was done on a sample of CD4+ T cells from blood, cultured in vitro. J is TRBJ1-6 and V is TRBV6-1; D may be TRBD1 (6 bases). The CDR3 loop reads CASSGRGASSYNSPLHF. DNA for the CDR3: TGTGCCAGCAGTGGAAGGGGGGCGAGCTCCTATAATTCACCCCTCCACTTT.